Presented here are 9 T cell receptor beta chains from one specimen sequenced in a study of CD8+ T cells in alopecia areata (dated by TCRdb to 2017 to 2018). According to the study, the label for this sample's time point signals: around 4 weeks on oral tofacitinib. What this sample's treatment or condition label stands for: oral pan-JAK inhibitor, 5-10 mg twice daily. The library was made by the immunoSEQ multiplex PCR assay. To provide template for TCR sequencing, every sample had RNA extracted and reverse transcribed into cDNA. TCRdb stores this immuneACCESS table with in-frame sequences only. Part of the clones is absent; in the studies checked, under half of the shortfall reflects unresolved V genes, and no reason is known for the rest. The table for this sample lists about 140,000 clones; about four fifths of them were counted only once. Of the sample, around 25% falls within the top ten clones.

This specimen was CD8+ T cells sorted from blood, taken at week 4, from a patient treated with tofacitinib. The receptor set was obtained from a human donor with alopecia areata.

This chain connects TRBV7-9 to TRBJ2-7; TRBD1 aligns across 11 bases. The CDR3 runs 15 residues. The V segment lost 3 bases and the J segment 5 bases; nucleotides outside the gene matches: 6. The germline gives CDR1 SEHNR, CDR2 FQNEAQ (reference sequence). The CDR3 spells CASSFRTGGLNEQYF. DNA for the CDR3: TGTGCCAGCAGCTTCAGGACAGGGGGCCTTAACGAGCAGTACTTC. Filled out from reference TRBV7-9 and TRBJ2-7, the complete variable domain reads DTGVSQNPRHKITKRGQNVTFRCDPISEHNRLYWYRQTLGQGPEFLTYFQNEAQLEKSRLLSDRFSAERPKGSFSTLEIQRTEQGDSAMYLCASSFRTGGLNEQYFGPGTRLTVT.

This chain connects TRBV21-1 to TRBJ2-7; TRBD1, the table's D call, lacks a check against the DNA. TRBV21-1 constitutes a pseudogene. CDR3 length: 14 amino acids. CDR3: CASSWAGPPYEQYF. CDR3 nucleotides: TGTGCCAGCAGCTGGGCAGGGCCCCCCTACGAGCAGTACTTC.

The V and J genes are TRBV6-5 and TRBJ2-5, with D possibly being TRBD1 or TRBD2 (6 bases each). Germline-derived CDR1 and CDR2 are MNHEY and SVGAGI. V gave up 11 bases and J gave up 5 bases, with 21 bases separating them. The CDR3 has 14 amino acids. The CDR3 protein is CAGRSDLGGETQYF. Written as DNA, the CDR3 is TGTGCCGGACGGTCGGATCTGGGGGGCGAGACCCAGTACTTC.

The genes are TRBV10-3 and TRBJ2-1, with D unresolved. The CDR3 covers 9 residues. Germline values: CDR1 ENHRY, CDR2 SYGVKD. CDR3 in amino acids: CASYNEQFF. CDR3 nucleotide sequence: TGTGCTAGCTACAATGAGCAGTTCTTC.

The gene calls are TRBV7-9 and TRBJ2-7; 8 bases match TRBD2. The CDR3 sequence is 13 residues long. The junction had 11 bases not matched to a gene; V was cut back by 11 bases and J by 5 bases. Germline loops: CDR1 SEHNR, CDR2 FQNEAQ (reference sequence). CDR3 residues: CASRTPGGDEQYF. In nucleotides, the CDR3 is TGTGCCTCCCGGACCCCGGGGGGGGACGAGCAGTACTTC.

The chain carries TRBV9 and TRBJ2-5; D not resolved. This CDR3 has 15 amino acids. From germline, CDR1 is SGDLS and CDR2 YYNGEE. V shed 0 bases and J shed 5 bases, with 14 bases lying between them. The CDR3 nucleotides read TGTGCCAGCAGCGTAGGTGGACGGCTAAGGGAGACCCAGTACTTC. Its protein product is CASSVGGRLRETQYF.

The rearrangement uses TRBV4-2 and TRBJ2-1; weak D call: TRBD1 (6 bases). The CDR3 is 17 residues long. The germline gives CDR1 LGHNA, CDR2 YNFKEQ. Trimming removed 4 bases at V and 8 bases at J, with 24 bases between. CDR3 DNA sequence: TGTGCCAGCAGCCCAGAACTGGGGATATCAGGGGTCGATGAGCAGTTCTTC. It encodes CASSPELGISGVDEQFF.

J is TRBJ2-1 and V is TRBV5-4, with TRBD2 matching 7 bases. Germline CDR1 SGHNT, CDR2 YYREEE (reference sequence). The CDR3 runs to 14 residues. V lost 7 bases to trimming and J lost 7 bases; unmatched junction nucleotides: 11. This CDR3 reads CASWWSGESNEQFF. In nucleotides, the CDR3 is TGTGCCAGCTGGTGGAGCGGGGAGTCAAATGAGCAGTTCTTC.

This clone was counted a single time. The V and J genes are TRBV29-1 and TRBJ2-5; D is uncertain. Germline CDR1 reads SQVTM; CDR2 reads ANQGSEA. The V end was cut by 3 bases, the J end by 0 bases, with 8 bases between. This CDR3 has 13 residues. CDR3 sequence reads: CSVDARYQETQYF. CDR3 bases: TGCAGCGTTGATGCTAGGTACCAAGAGACCCAGTACTTC.